Listed here are 13 T cell receptor beta chains from one sample, sequenced in a study of blood T cell repertoires in COVID-19. The method was immunoSEQ multiplex PCR; TCRdb's version includes in-frame clones alone and lacks a portion of them. The data contain some 340,000 clones, 90% of them singletons. Sequencing was carried out using PBMCs or T cells enriched from blood (not recorded which). The receptor set was obtained from a woman in her thirties who had been exposed to COVID-19.

In its sample, this clone was seen a few times. The chain couples TRBV30 to TRBJ1-3; maybe TRBD1 (6 bases). CDR1 GTSNPN and CDR2 SVGIG come from the germline V gene (reference sequence). Trimming cost V 5 bases and J 0 bases, with 26 bases left between them. The CDR3 totals 19 residues. The CDR3 nucleotides read TGTGCCTGGGGCTCCTGGGGGACACACACCCGATCCTCTGGAAACACCATATATTTT. Translating gives CAWGSWGTHTRSSGNTIYF.

The chain uses TRBV11-1 and TRBJ1-6, with a tentative D call TRBD1 (5 bases). V lost 1 base and J lost 10, with 17 bases in between. The CDR3 covers 16 residues. Germline CDR1 is SGHAT and CDR2 is FQDESV (reference sequence). The DNA for the CDR3 is TGTGCCAGCAGCTTAGACGAGCGGGACGGATGGTCACCCCTCCACTTT. Translated: CASSLDERDGWSPLHF. Supplemented by reference TRBV11-1 and TRBJ1-6, the full variable domain reads EAEVAQSPRYKITEKSQAVAFWCDPISGHATLYWYRQILGQGPELLVQFQDESVVDDSQLPKDRFSAERLKGVDSTLKIQPAELGDSAMYLCASSLDERDGWSPLHFGNGTRLTVT.

CDR3 residues: CASSNNGNTIYF. The DNA for the CDR3 is TGTGCCAGCAGTAATAATGGAAACACCATATATTTT. The chain combines TRBV12-3 or TRBV12-4 with TRBJ1-3, with D unresolved. V was cut by 5 bases and J by 3 bases, with 5 bases left in between. The CDR3 runs to 12 residues.

V gene TRBV3-1 (or the pseudogene TRBV3-2) combines with J gene TRBJ2-1, with TRBD1 matching 8 bases. This CDR3 is built from 15 residues. Germline-derived CDR1 and CDR2 are LGHDT and YNNKEL (reference sequence). J was trimmed by 12 bases and V by 0 bases; bases with no gene match: 10. The CDR3 reads CASSQDWVEGTGQFF. The DNA of the CDR3 is TGTGCCAGCAGCCAAGATTGGGTGGAGGGGACAGGGCAGTTCTTC.

V is TRBV10-3 and J is TRBJ2-1, with TRBD1 matching over 9 bases. The germline V gene has CDR1 ENHRY and CDR2 SYGVKD. V gave up 1 base and J gave up 8 bases; unmatched junction bases: 9. The CDR3 loop spans 16 amino acids. The CDR3 sequence: CAISEFRTGEGDEQFF. The CDR3 DNA follows: TGTGCCATCAGTGAGTTTAGGACAGGGGAAGGCGATGAGCAGTTCTTC.

The chain recombines TRBV10-3 with TRBJ1-4; D remains unclear. V lost 4 bases to trimming and J lost 7 bases, with 7 bases between them. This CDR3 is 12 amino acids long. CDR1 and CDR2 (germline): ENHRY, SYGVKD. The CDR3: CAISVSSEKLFF. In nucleotides, the CDR3 is TGTGCCATCAGTGTTAGTAGTGAAAAACTGTTTTTT.

The sample holds a few counts of this clone. The gene calls are TRBV6-5 and TRBJ1-1, with TRBD1 identical over 8 bases. CDR1 is MNHEY and CDR2 is SVGAGI in the germline V gene. This CDR3 spans 13 amino acids. Trimming cost V 7 bases and J 8 bases; bases outside gene matches: 9. The CDR3 DNA follows: TGTGCCAGCACCTCACCGACAGGGGTCGAAGCTTTCTTT. It is translated as CASTSPTGVEAFF.

The rearrangement uses TRBV7-6 and TRBJ2-5; TRBD1 matches at 7 bases. With V trimmed by 1 base and J by 5 bases, 10 bases remained unmatched. Germline CDR1 and CDR2: SGHVS and FNYEAQ. The CDR3 is 16 residues long. The CDR3 DNA reads TGTGCCAGCAGCTTAGTTGGTAGGGGGCCGGGGGAGACCCAGTACTTC. Translating gives CASSLVGRGPGETQYF.

V and J are TRBV5-4 and TRBJ1-2; no clear D. Germline CDR1 reads SGHNT; CDR2 reads YYREEE (reference sequence). Trimming cost V 0 bases and J 4 bases, with 13 bases left between them. This CDR3 spans 15 amino acids. CDR3 DNA sequence: TGTGCCAGCAGCTTGGGGGTCGACACCTCCTATGGCTACACCTTC. Protein: CASSLGVDTSYGYTF.

The chain is built from TRBV5-5 and TRBJ2-7; a weak D match, TRBD2 (6 bases). The CDR3 runs to 14 residues. The V end was cut by 0 bases, the J end by 6 bases, with 13 bases between. From germline, CDR1 is SGHKS and CDR2 YYEKEE (reference sequence). The CDR3 DNA is TGTGCCAGCAGCTTGGTGTCGGGGGTAGGCGAGCAGTACTTC. Translated: CASSLVSGVGEQYF.

The V and J genes are TRBV7-2 and TRBJ1-5; possibly TRBD1 for D (6 bases). Trimming stripped 5 bases from V and 3 bases from J, with 14 bases between. From germline, CDR1 is SGHTA and CDR2 FQGNSA. The CDR3 runs 15 residues. Written as DNA, the CDR3 is TGTGCCAGCAGCGGCTCGACAGGACTCAATCAGCCCCAGCATTTT. Protein product: CASSGSTGLNQPQHF.

The V call is TRBV11-2, the J call TRBJ2-1; D gene uncertain. V was pared by 2 bases and J by 9 bases, with 8 bases between. Germline values: CDR1 SGHAT, CDR2 FQNNGV. The CDR3 sequence is 12 residues long. The CDR3 is CASSLKQVEQFF. DNA for the CDR3: TGTGCCAGCAGCTTAAAGCAGGTTGAGCAGTTCTTC.

The chain has TRBV5-1 and TRBJ1-1; D possibly corresponds to TRBD1 (6 bases). This CDR3 is built from 15 residues. CDR1 and CDR2 from the germline V gene are SGHRS and YFSETQ. Between the trimmed V and J ends, which lost 2 bases and 0 bases, there was a span of 11 bases. The CDR3 loop reads CASSFPGGLNTEAFF. The CDR3 DNA sequence: TGCGCCAGCAGCTTTCCGGGGGGGCTGAACACTGAAGCTTTCTTT.